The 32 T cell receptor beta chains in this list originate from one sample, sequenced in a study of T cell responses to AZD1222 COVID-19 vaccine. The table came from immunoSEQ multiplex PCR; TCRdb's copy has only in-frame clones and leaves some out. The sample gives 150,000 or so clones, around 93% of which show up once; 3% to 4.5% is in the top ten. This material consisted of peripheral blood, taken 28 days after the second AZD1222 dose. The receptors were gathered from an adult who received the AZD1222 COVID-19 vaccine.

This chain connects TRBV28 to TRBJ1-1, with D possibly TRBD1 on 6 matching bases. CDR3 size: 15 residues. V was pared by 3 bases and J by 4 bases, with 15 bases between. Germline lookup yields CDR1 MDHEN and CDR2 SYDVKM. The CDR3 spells CASSFGPGAFTEAFF. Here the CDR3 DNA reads TGTGCCAGCAGTTTTGGTCCAGGGGCCTTCACTGAAGCTTTCTTT. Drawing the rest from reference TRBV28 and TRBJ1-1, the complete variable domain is DVKVTQSSRYLVKRTGEKVFLECVQDMDHENMFWYRQDPGLGLRLIYFSYDVKMKEKGDIPEGYSVSREKKERFSLILESASTNQTSMYLCASSFGPGAFTEAFFGQGTRLTVV.

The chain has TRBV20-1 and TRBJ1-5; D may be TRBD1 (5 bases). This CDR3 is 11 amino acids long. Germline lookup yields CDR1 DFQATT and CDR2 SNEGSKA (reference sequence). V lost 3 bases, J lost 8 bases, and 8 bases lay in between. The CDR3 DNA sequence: TGCAGTGCTAGTCAGGGTGAGCCCCAGCATTTT. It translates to CSASQGEPQHF.

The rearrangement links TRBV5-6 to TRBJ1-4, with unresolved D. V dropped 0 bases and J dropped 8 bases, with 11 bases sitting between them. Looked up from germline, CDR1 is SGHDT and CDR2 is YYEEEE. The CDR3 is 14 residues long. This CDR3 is CASSLVLMREKLFF. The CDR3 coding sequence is TGTGCCAGCAGCTTGGTCCTGATGAGGGAAAAACTGTTTTTT.

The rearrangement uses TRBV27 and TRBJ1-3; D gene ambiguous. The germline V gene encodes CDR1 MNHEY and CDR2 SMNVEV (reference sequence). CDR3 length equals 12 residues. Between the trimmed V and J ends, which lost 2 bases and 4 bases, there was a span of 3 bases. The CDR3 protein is CASSLPGNTIYF. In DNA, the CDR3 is TGTGCCAGCAGTTTACCGGGAAACACCATATATTTT.

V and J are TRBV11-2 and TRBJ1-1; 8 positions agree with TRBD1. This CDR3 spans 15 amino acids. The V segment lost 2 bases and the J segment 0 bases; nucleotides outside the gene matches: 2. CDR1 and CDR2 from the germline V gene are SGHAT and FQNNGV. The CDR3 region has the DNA TGTGCCAGCAGCTTATCAGGGGGCTTGAACACTGAAGCTTTCTTT. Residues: CASSLSGGLNTEAFF.

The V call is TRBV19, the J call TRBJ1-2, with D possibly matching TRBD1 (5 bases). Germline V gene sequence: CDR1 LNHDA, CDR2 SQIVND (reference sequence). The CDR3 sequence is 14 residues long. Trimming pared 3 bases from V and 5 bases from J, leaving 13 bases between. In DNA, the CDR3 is TGTGCCAGTAGTATGGGGACGGTCCGATATGGCTACACCTTC. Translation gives CASSMGTVRYGYTF.

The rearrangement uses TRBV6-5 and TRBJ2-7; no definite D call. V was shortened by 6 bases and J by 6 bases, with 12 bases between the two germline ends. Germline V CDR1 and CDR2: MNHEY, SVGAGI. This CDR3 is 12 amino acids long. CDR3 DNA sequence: TGTGCCAGCAGCATACCCCTCTCCGAGCAGTACTTC. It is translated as CASSIPLSEQYF.

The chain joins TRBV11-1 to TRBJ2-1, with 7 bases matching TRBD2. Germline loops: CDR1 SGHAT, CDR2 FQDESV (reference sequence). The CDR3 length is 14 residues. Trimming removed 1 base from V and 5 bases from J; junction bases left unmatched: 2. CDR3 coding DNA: TGTGCCAGCAGCTTAGGGCTAGCGGACAATGAGCAGTTCTTC. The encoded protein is CASSLGLADNEQFF.

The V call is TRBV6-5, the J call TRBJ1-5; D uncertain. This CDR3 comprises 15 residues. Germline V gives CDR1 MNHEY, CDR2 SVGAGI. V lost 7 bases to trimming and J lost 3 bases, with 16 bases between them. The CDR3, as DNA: TGTGCCAGCAACGATCCGAACAGACCCAATCAGCCCCAGCATTTT. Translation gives CASNDPNRPNQPQHF.

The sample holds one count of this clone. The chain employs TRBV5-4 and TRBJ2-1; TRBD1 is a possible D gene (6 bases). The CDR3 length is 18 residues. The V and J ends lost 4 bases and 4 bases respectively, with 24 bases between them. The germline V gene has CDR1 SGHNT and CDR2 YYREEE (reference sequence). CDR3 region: CASSAGTSRAVLYNEQFF. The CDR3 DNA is TGTGCCAGCAGCGCCGGGACATCACGAGCCGTATTATACAATGAGCAGTTCTTC.

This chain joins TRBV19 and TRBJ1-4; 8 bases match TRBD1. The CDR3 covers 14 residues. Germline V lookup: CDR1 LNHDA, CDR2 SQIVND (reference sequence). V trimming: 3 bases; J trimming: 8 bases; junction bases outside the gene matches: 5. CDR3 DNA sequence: TGTGCCAGTAGTATCGGACAGGGAAGAGAAAAACTGTTTTTT. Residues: CASSIGQGREKLFF. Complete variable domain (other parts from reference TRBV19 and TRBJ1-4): DGGITQSPKYLFRKEGQNVTLSCEQNLNHDAMYWYRQDPGQGLRLIYYSQIVNDFQKGDIAEGYSVSREKKESFPLTVTSAQKNPTAFYLCASSIGQGREKLFFGSGTQLSVL.

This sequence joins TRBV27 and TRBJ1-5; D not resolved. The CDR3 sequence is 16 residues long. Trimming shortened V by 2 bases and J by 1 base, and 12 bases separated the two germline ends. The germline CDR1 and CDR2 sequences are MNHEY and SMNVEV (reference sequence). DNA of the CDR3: TGTGCCAGCAGTTTAAGGTTTTTCGGGAGCAATCAGCCCCAGCATTTT. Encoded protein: CASSLRFFGSNQPQHF.

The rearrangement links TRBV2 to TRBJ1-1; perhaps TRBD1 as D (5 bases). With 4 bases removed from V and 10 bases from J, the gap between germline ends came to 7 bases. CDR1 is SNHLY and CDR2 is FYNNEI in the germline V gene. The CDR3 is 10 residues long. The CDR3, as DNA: TGTGCCAGCAGTGTGGGGGTAGCTTTCTTT. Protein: CASSVGVAFF.

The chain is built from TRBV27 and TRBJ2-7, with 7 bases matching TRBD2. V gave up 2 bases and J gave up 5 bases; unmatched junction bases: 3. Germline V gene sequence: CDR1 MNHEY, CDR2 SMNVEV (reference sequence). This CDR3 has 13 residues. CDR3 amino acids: CASSLQAGNEQYF. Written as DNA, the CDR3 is TGTGCCAGCAGTTTACAAGCGGGAAACGAGCAGTACTTC.

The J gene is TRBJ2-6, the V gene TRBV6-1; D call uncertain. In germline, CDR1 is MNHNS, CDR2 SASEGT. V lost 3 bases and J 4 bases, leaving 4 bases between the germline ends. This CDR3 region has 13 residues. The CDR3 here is CASSDPGANVLTF. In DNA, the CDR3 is TGTGCCAGCAGTGATCCGGGGGCCAACGTCCTGACTTTC.

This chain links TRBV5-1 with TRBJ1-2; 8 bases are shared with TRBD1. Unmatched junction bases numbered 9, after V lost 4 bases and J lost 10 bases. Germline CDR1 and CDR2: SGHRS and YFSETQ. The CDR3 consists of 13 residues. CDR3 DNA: TGCGCCAGCAGCCTGACAGGGGTGGGTTTCTACACCTTC. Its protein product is CASSLTGVGFYTF.

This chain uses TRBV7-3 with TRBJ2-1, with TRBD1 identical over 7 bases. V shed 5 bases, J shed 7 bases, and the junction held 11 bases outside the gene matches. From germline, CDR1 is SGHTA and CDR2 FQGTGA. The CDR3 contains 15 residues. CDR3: CASSARQGVPNEQFF. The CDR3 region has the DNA TGTGCCAGCAGCGCCAGACAGGGTGTCCCTAATGAGCAGTTCTTC.

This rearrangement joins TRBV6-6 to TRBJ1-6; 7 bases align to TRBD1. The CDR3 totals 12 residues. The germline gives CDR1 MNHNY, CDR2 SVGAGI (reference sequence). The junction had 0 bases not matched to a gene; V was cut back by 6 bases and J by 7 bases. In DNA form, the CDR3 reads TGTGCCAGCAGAGGGGGCAATTCACCCCTCCACTTT. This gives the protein CASRGGNSPLHF.

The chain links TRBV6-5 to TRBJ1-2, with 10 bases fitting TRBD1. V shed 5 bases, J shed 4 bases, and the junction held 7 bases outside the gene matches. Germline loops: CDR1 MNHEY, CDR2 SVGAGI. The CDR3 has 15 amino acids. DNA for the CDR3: TGTGCCAGCAGTCGAGACAGGGGGCGCCCCTATGGCTACACCTTC. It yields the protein CASSRDRGRPYGYTF.

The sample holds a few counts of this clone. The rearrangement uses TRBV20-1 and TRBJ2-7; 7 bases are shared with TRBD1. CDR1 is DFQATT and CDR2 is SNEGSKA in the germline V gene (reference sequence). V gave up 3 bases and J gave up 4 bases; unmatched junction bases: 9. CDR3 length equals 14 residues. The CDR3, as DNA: TGCAGTGCTAGTTTTGGGACAGAGAATTACGAGCAGTACTTC. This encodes CSASFGTENYEQYF.

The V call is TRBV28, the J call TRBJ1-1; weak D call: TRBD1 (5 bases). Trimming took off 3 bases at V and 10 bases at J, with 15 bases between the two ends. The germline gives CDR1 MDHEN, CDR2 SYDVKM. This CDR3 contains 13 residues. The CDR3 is CASSFRSGGPAFF. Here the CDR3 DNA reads TGTGCCAGCAGTTTTAGGTCGGGGGGACCAGCTTTCTTT.

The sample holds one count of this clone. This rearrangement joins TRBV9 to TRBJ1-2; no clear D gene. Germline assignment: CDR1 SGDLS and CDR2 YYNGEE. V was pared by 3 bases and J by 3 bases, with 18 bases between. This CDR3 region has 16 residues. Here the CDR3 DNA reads TGTGCCAGCAGCGCGCGATCAAGCCCGGGCCACTATGGCTACACCTTC. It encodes CASSARSSPGHYGYTF.

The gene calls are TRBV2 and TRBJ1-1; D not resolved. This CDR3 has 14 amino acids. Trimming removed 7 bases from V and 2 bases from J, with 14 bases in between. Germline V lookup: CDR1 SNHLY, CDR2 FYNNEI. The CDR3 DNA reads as TGTGCCAGCACATCGGGTAGAATCAACACTGAAGCTTTCTTT. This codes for CASTSGRINTEAFF. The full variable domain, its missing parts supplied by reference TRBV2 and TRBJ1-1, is EPEVTQTPSHQVTQMGQEVILRCVPISNHLYFYWYRQILGQKVEFLVSFYNNEISEKSEIFDDQFSVERPDGSNFTLKIRSTKLEDSAMYFCASTSGRINTEAFFGQGTRLTVV.

CDR3 coding DNA: TGTGCCAGCAGCTTGAGGACTAGCGGGAGCCAAACCTACGAGCAGTACTTC. Amino acid sequence: CASSLRTSGSQTYEQYF. The chain couples TRBV11-2 to TRBJ2-7, with TRBD2 matching 13 bases. Germline V CDR1 and CDR2: SGHAT, FQNNGV. Trimming removed 3 bases from V and 2 bases from J; junction bases left unmatched: 7. This CDR3 has 17 amino acids. Looking up the rest from reference TRBV11-2 and TRBJ2-7 gives the full variable domain: EAGVAQSPRYKIIEKRQSVAFWCNPISGHATLYWYQQILGQGPKLLIQFQNNGVVDDSQLPKDRFSAERLKGVDSTLKIQPAKLEDSAVYLCASSLRTSGSQTYEQYFGPGTRLTVT.

CDR3 loop: CASGGLRYGYTF. The CDR3 nucleotides are TGTGCCAGCGGGGGGCTGCGCTATGGCTACACCTTC. The V call is TRBV6-5, the J call TRBJ1-2; the D gene is possibly TRBD1 (6 bases). CDR3 length: 12 residues. With 8 bases removed from V and 4 bases from J, the gap between germline ends came to 11 bases. In germline, CDR1 is MNHEY, CDR2 SVGAGI.

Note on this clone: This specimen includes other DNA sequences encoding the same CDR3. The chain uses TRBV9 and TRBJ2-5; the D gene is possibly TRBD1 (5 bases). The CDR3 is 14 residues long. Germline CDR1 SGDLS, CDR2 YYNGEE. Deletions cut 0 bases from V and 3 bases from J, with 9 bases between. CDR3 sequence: CASSVEGLEETQYF. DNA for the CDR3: TGTGCCAGCAGCGTAGAGGGGCTAGAAGAGACCCAGTACTTC.

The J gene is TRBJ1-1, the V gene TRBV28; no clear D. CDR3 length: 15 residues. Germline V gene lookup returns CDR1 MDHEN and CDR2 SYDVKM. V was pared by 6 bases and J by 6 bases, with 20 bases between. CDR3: CASSPGFGPKAEAFF. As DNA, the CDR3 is TGTGCCAGCAGCCCCGGATTCGGCCCTAAGGCTGAAGCTTTCTTT. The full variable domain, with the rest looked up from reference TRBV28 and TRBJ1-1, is DVKVTQSSRYLVKRTGEKVFLECVQDMDHENMFWYRQDPGLGLRLIYFSYDVKMKEKGDIPEGYSVSREKKERFSLILESASTNQTSMYLCASSPGFGPKAEAFFGQGTRLTVV.

In DNA, the CDR3 is TGTGCCAGTAGTACTCCGAGGGGGGCGTCTGAAGCTTTCTTT. It yields the protein CASSTPRGASEAFF. The genes are TRBV19 and TRBJ1-1; TRBD1 might be the D (6 bases). V was shortened by 4 bases and J by 6 bases, with 15 bases between the two germline ends. Germline assignment: CDR1 LNHDA and CDR2 SQIVND (reference sequence). This CDR3 spans 14 amino acids.

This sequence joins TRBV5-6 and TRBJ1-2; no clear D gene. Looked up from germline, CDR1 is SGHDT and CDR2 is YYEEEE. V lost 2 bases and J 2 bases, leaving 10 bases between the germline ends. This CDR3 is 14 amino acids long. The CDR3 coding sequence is TGTGCCAGCAGCTTAACCGGACGGAACTATGGCTACACCTTC. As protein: CASSLTGRNYGYTF.

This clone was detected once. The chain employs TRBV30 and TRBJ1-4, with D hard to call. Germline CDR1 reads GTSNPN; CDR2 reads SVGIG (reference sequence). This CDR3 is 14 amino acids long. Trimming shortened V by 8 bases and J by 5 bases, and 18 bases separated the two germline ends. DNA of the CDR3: TGTGCCGCAGCCCCACAGCGCTTAAATGAAAAACTGTTTTTT. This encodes CAAAPQRLNEKLFF.

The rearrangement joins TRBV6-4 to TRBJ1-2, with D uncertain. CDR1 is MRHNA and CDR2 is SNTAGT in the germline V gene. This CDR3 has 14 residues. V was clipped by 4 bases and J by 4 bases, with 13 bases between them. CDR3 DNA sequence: TGTGCCAGCAGTGCCGGGCCGTCGGGCTATGGCTACACCTTC. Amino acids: CASSAGPSGYGYTF.

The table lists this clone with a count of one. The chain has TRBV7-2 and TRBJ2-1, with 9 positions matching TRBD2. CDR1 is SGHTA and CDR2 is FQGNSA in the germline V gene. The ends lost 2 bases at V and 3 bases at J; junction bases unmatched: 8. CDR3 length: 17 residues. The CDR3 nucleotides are TGTGCCAGCAGCTTATTGTCTAGCGGGATATTCTACAATGAGCAGTTCTTC. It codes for CASSLLSSGIFYNEQFF. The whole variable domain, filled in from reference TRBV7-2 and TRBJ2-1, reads GAGVSQSPSNKVTEKGKDVELRCDPISGHTALYWYRQSLGQGLEFLIYFQGNSAPDKSGLPSDRFSAERTGGSVSTLTIQRTQQEDSAVYLCASSLLSSGIFYNEQFFGPGTRLTVL.